The present T cell receptor (beta chain) was sequenced within a study of cytomegalovirus exposure and HLA in healthy donors. Data came from immunoSEQ multiplex PCR; TCRdb stores just in-frame clones and leaves some out. The repertoire includes over 200,000 clones, 80% to 90% of them detected once, and over 2.5% sits in the top ten. Per the germline V gene, CDR1 is MNHEY and CDR2 is SMNVEV (reference sequence). The CDR3 runs to 15 residues. Trimming at V came to 7 bases and at J to 2 bases, leaving 5 bases not matched to a gene. Input material: PBMCs. V usage is TRBV27 and J usage is TRBJ2-1; 10 bases align to TRBD1. The source of this sequence is a woman under 30 in good health and CMV-seronegative. DNA for the CDR3: TGTGCCAGCACCGCCGGGACAGGGGCCTACAATGAGCAGTTCTTC. Amino acid sequence: CASTAGTGAYNEQFF.